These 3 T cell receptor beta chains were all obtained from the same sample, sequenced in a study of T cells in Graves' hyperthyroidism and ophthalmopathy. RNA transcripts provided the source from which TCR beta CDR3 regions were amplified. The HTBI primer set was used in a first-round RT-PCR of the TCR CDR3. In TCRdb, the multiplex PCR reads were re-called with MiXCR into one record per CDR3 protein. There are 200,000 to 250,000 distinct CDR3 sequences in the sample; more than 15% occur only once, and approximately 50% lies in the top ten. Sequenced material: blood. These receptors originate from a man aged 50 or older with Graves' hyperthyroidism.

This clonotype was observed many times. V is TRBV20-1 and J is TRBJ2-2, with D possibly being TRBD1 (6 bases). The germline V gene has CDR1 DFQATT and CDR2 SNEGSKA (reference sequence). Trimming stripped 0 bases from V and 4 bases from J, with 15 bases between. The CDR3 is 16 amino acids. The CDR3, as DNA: TGCAGTGCTAGAGATCACAACAGGGCCCTCACCGGGGAGCTGTTTTTT. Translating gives CSARDHNRALTGELFF.

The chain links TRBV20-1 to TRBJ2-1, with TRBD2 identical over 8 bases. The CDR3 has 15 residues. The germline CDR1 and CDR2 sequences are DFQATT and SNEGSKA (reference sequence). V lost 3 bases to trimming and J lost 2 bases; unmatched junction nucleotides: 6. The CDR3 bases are TGCAGTGCTAGGACTCCGGGACTAGCCTACAATGAGCAGTTCTTC. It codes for CSARTPGLAYNEQFF.

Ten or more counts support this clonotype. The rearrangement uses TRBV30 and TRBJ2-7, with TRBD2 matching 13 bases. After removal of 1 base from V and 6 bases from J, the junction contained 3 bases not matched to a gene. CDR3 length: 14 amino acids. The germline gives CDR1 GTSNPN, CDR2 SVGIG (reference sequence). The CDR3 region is CAWSGTSGRSEQYF. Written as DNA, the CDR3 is TGTGCCTGGAGTGGGACTAGCGGGAGATCCGAGCAGTACTTC. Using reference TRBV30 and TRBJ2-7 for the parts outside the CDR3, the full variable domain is SQTIHQWPATLVQPVGSPLSLECTVEGTSNPNLYWYRQAAGRGLQLLFYSVGIGQISSEVPQNLSASRPQDRQFILSSKKLLLSDSGFYLCAWSGTSGRSEQYFGPGTRLTVT.